The 13 T cell receptor beta chains below come from one sample, sequenced in a study of cytomegalovirus exposure and HLA in healthy donors. PCR amplification relied on 60 Vbeta primers (plus 13 Jbeta primers). Using immunoSEQ multiplex PCR, the repertoire was profiled, and TCRdb retains in-frame clones only, with some absent. Of approximately 170,000 clones detected, 65% to 85% appear once; the ten largest clones hold 1% to 1.5%. Sequencing was performed on PBMCs. These receptors were collected from a middle-aged man in good health and CMV-seropositive.

This clone showed up just once. This chain joins TRBV30 and TRBJ2-1; 9 bases fit TRBD2. The germline CDR1 and CDR2 sequences are GTSNPN and SVGIG (reference sequence). The CDR3 sequence is 16 residues long. V trimming: 8 bases; J trimming: 5 bases; junction bases outside the gene matches: 16. The CDR3 nucleotides read TGTGCCCGCACCACTTCGGCTAGCGGGATCAACAATGAGCAGTTCTTC. Protein sequence: CARTTSASGINNEQFF.

The V call is TRBV5-4, the J call TRBJ2-3; TRBD2 is a possible D gene (5 bases). CDR1 and CDR2 from the germline V gene are SGHNT and YYREEE (reference sequence). Trimming left V 2 bases short and J 1 base short, with 14 bases between. The CDR3 is made up of 16 amino acids. The CDR3 here is CASSFHLSRGTDTQYF. In DNA form, the CDR3 reads TGTGCCAGCAGCTTTCATTTGTCGCGGGGCACAGATACGCAGTATTTT. Based on the CDR3 plus reference TRBV5-4 and TRBJ2-3, the full variable domain is ETGVTQSPTHLIKTRGQQVTLRCSSQSGHNTVSWYQQALGQGPQFIFQYYREEENGRGNFPPRFSGLQFPNYSSELNVNALELDDSALYLCASSFHLSRGTDTQYFGPGTRLTVL.

V gene TRBV2 combines with J gene TRBJ2-6; D is possibly TRBD2 (6 bases). From germline, CDR1 is SNHLY and CDR2 FYNNEI. V was cut by 10 bases and J by 4 bases, with 17 bases left in between. This CDR3 has 15 residues. This chain's CDR3 is CATRGAGSGANVLTF. DNA of the CDR3: TGTGCCACTAGGGGAGCGGGTTCCGGGGCCAACGTCCTGACTTTC.

The rearrangement links TRBV6-4 to TRBJ1-5; D unresolved. CDR3 size: 16 residues. Germline V gives CDR1 MRHNA, CDR2 SNTAGT. The V end was cut by 0 bases, the J end by 0 bases, with 9 bases between. The CDR3 is CASSDSGHLSNQPQHF. The DNA for the CDR3 is TGTGCCAGCAGTGACTCGGGCCACCTTAGCAATCAGCCCCAGCATTTT.

V is TRBV5-1 and J is TRBJ1-4, with D tentatively TRBD1 (5 bases). There are 14 residues in the CDR3. V dropped 1 base and J dropped 7 bases, with 11 bases sitting between them. CDR1 is SGHRS and CDR2 is YFSETQ in the germline V gene. The DNA of the CDR3 is TGCGCCAGCAGCTTGATGGGGGAGGGTGAAAAACTGTTTTTT. It is translated as CASSLMGEGEKLFF.

The chain links TRBV30 to TRBJ1-5; perhaps TRBD1 as D (5 bases). Trimming stripped 7 bases from V and 0 bases from J, with 10 bases between. The CDR3 loop spans 13 amino acids. The V gene's germline CDR1 is GTSNPN and CDR2 SVGIG (reference sequence). The CDR3, as DNA: TGTGCCTACGACAGACATAGCAATCAGCCCCAGCATTTT. Translated, it gives CAYDRHSNQPQHF.

The chain links TRBV11-2 to TRBJ1-1, with D possibly being TRBD1 (6 bases). V was cut by 6 bases and J by 4 bases, with 12 bases left in between. Germline-derived CDR1 and CDR2 are SGHAT and FQNNGV. The CDR3 consists of 13 residues. In DNA form, the CDR3 reads TGTGCCAGCAGTCCTTACAGGGCCACTGAAGCTTTCTTT. Its protein is CASSPYRATEAFF.

The V call is TRBV28, the J call TRBJ1-1; perhaps TRBD1 as D (6 bases). The V end was cut by 8 bases, the J end by 2 bases, with 18 bases between. This CDR3 has 15 residues. The germline gives CDR1 MDHEN, CDR2 SYDVKM. As DNA, the CDR3 is TGTGCCAGCTATGGTCGGACAGTGCGAAACACTGAAGCTTTCTTT. It translates to CASYGRTVRNTEAFF.

The rearrangement links TRBV27 to TRBJ2-2, with 11 bases identical to TRBD1. Germline CDR1 reads MNHEY; CDR2 reads SMNVEV (reference sequence). The CDR3 covers 17 residues. V gave up 3 bases and J gave up 3 bases; unmatched junction bases: 6. The CDR3 coding sequence is TGTGCCAGCAGTTTGTACGGACAGGGGGCGGACACCGGGGAGCTGTTTTTT. This gives the protein CASSLYGQGADTGELFF.

This clone was seen a single time. This chain connects TRBV5-1 to TRBJ1-3; tentatively, D is TRBD1 (5 bases). Germline V gene sequence: CDR1 SGHRS, CDR2 YFSETQ. This CDR3 spans 16 amino acids. V gave up 0 bases and J gave up 0 bases, with 10 bases separating them. CDR3 loop: CASSLDGQGSGNTIYF. CDR3 bases: TGCGCCAGCAGCTTGGATGGGCAGGGCTCTGGAAACACCATATATTTT. Together with reference TRBV5-1 and TRBJ1-3, the CDR3 gives the full variable domain: KAGVTQTPRYLIKTRGQQVTLSCSPISGHRSVSWYQQTPGQGLQFLFEYFSETQRNKGNFPGRFSGRQFSNSRSEMNVSTLELGDSALYLCASSLDGQGSGNTIYFGEGSWLTVV.

V gene TRBV5-6 combines with J gene TRBJ2-1; perhaps TRBD1 as D (5 bases). Germline-derived CDR1 and CDR2 are SGHDT and YYEEEE. V was shortened by 1 base and J by 9 bases, with 14 bases between the two germline ends. This CDR3 has 14 amino acids. CDR3 protein: CASSLFRAVSEQFF. The DNA of the CDR3 is TGTGCCAGCAGCTTGTTCAGGGCGGTCAGTGAGCAGTTCTTC.

The sample holds one count of this clone. V is TRBV13 and J is TRBJ1-2, with D maybe TRBD1 (6 bases). The ends were cut back, 6 bases at V and 4 bases at J, with 9 bases in the middle. Germline loops: CDR1 PRHDT, CDR2 FYEKMQ (reference sequence). CDR3 length: 12 residues. CDR3 region: CASSRGAYGYTF. The CDR3 bases are TGTGCCAGCAGTCGGGGGGCCTATGGCTACACCTTC.

In this sample, this clone turned up a few times. This chain links TRBV20-1 with TRBJ2-1, with D possibly TRBD2 on 6 matching bases. The germline gives CDR1 DFQATT, CDR2 SNEGSKA (reference sequence). The CDR3 has 11 residues. Trimming stripped 6 bases from V and 10 bases from J, with 13 bases between. The CDR3: CSAGRRVEQFF. The DNA of the CDR3 is TGCAGTGCAGGGAGGCGTGTGGAGCAGTTCTTC.